This TCR beta chain emerged from a study of cytomegalovirus exposure and HLA in healthy donors. Whole-study context: Roughly 180 million T cells yielded roughly 100 million unique TCR beta sequences, as an earlier analysis found. Overall study findings and caveats: Many donors carried some public TCRs, although rarity characterized most TCR sequences. There were reportedly fewer N-insertions in an Asian-associated ancestry cluster than the approximately 640-donor mean, in a later analysis.

A multiplex PCR was run with 60 Vbeta primers and 13 Jbeta primers. The assay was immunoSEQ multiplex PCR, and TCRdb's table has in-frame clones only and misses some. This sample has over 150,000 clones; roughly 80% occur once, and the top ten carry around 7.3%. The V and J ends lost 3 bases and 10 bases, in that order; junction bases with no gene match: 9. This CDR3 contains 15 residues. From germline, CDR1 is MNHEY and CDR2 SMNVEV (reference sequence). This clone occurred a few times. What it binds is not known. Material for sequencing was PBMCs. This clonotype originated in a man in his thirties or forties in good health and CMV-seropositive. V gene TRBV27 combines with J gene TRBJ2-1, with 10 bases aligning to TRBD2. CDR3 DNA: TGTGCCAGCAGTTTGGCGGCTAGCGGGAGTTGGGAGCAGTTCTTC. This gives the protein CASSLAASGSWEQFF.